This entry describes one T cell receptor beta chain. Its antigen is as yet unknown. This record comes from a study of cytomegalovirus exposure and HLA in healthy donors. Overall study findings and caveats: On later analysis, the bulk of CMV-associated TCR beta chains appeared to be HLA-restricted. HLA allele associations emerged for 17,000 or so TCR beta sequences in a later analysis, at 0.05 false discovery rate.

The PCR was carried out with 60 Vbeta primers and 13 Jbeta primers. Sequencing was performed with immunoSEQ multiplex PCR; in TCRdb, only in-frame clones are kept and a portion is missing. The table records about 140,000 clones, roughly four fifths of them present only once. Germline trimming cut 3 bases from V and 6 bases from J; bases unmatched to any gene: 11. Per germline, CDR1 SGHRS and CDR2 YFSETQ. There are 16 residues in the CDR3. Though nominally healthy at sampling, donors likely had unrecorded immune exposures. The source of this sequence is a man younger than 35 in good health and CMV-seropositive. V usage is TRBV5-1 and J usage is TRBJ2-1; 8 bases map to TRBD2. The sample was PBMCs. The CDR3 region has the DNA TGCGCCAGCAGCTCGACCGGGACTAGTAATTTCAATGAGCAGTTCTTC. This gives the protein CASSSTGTSNFNEQFF.